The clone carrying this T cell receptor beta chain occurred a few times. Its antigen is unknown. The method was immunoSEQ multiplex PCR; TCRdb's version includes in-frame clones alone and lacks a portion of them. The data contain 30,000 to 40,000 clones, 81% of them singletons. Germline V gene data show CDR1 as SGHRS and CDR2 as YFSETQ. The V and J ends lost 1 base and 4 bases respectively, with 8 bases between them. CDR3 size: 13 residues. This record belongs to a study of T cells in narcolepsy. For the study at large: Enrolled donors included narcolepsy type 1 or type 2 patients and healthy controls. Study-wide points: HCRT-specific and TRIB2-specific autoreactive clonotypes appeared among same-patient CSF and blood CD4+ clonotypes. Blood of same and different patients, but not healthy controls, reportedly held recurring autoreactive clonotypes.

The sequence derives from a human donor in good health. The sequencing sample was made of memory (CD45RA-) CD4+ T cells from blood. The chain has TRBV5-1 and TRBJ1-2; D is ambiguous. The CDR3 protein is CASSLWVTYGYTF. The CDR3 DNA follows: TGCGCCAGCAGCTTGTGGGTTACCTATGGCTACACCTTC.